This TCR beta chain was identified in a study of blood T cell repertoires in COVID-19. V lost 7 bases, J lost 6 bases, and 15 bases lay in between. This CDR3 has 12 amino acids. Germline V gives CDR1 SQVTM, CDR2 ANQGSEA. As processed by the authors: By means of reference gene primer amplification, nucleated cell counts were estimated. Assay: immunoSEQ multiplex PCR; the TCRdb copy retains only in-frame clones and omits some. V and J calls plus clone size are reproduced from that table; the DNA served to infer D and trimming. The table records more than 150,000 clones, more than 85% of them present only once. This clone came up a few times.

V and J are TRBV29-1 and TRBJ1-2; D is uncertain. This TCR was sampled from a woman in her 70s with acute or convalescent COVID-19. Sequencing used peripheral blood. The DNA for the CDR3 is TGCAGCGCTGAGAGCCCTCCGAATGGCTACACCTTC. Translation gives CSAESPPNGYTF.